Shown below are 8 T cell receptor beta chains from a single sample sequenced in a study of naive and memory T cell subsets. An equimolar mix of two oligonucleotides served as the beta constant-region primer for TRBC1 and TRBC2. Ligated cDNA was amplified by four rounds of PCR with nested alpha and beta constant-region primers and SP2. One entry per CDR3 protein results from TCRdb running MiXCR on the UMI-ligation and nested PCR reads. The repertoire holds 120,000 or so distinct CDR3 sequences, with 30% to 45% as singletons. The sequenced material came from central memory CD4+ T cells from blood. These TCRs come from a human donor in good health.

This clonotype showed up just a few times. The V gene is TRBV3-1, the J gene TRBJ2-2; D not resolved. The V gene lost 1 base and the J gene lost 6 bases, with 9 bases spanning the gap. CDR3 length: 14 residues. Germline-derived CDR1 and CDR2 are LGHDT and YNNKEL (reference sequence). The CDR3 DNA is TGTGCCAGCAGCCAAGGCAACGGCGCCGGGGAGCTGTTTTTT. Its translation is CASSQGNGAGELFF.

This clonotype has a handful of counts. The chain couples TRBV20-1 to TRBJ2-3; unclear D gene. The CDR3 is 16 residues long. CDR1 is DFQATT, CDR2 SNEGSKA, per germline (reference sequence). Trimming stripped 0 bases from V and 5 bases from J, with 18 bases between. The CDR3 region has the DNA TGCAGTGCTAGAGATGCCCGGTACCCCCGAGGAGATACGCAGTATTTT. Encoded protein: CSARDARYPRGDTQYF.

In this sample, this clonotype turned up a few times. The chain combines TRBV7-6 with TRBJ1-4, with D possibly TRBD1 on 6 matching bases. The CDR3 is 14 amino acids. Trimming pared 2 bases from V and 8 bases from J, leaving 12 bases between. CDR1 and CDR2 from the germline V gene are SGHVS and FNYEAQ. In DNA, the CDR3 is TGTGCCAGCAGCTTAAGGGGGATAGAGGAAAAACTGTTTTTT. Translation gives CASSLRGIEEKLFF. Complete variable domain (other parts from reference TRBV7-6 and TRBJ1-4): GAGVSQSPRYKVTKRGQDVALRCDPISGHVSLYWYRQALGQGPEFLTYFNYEAQQDKSGLPNDRFSAERPEGSISTLTIQRTEQRDSAMYRCASSLRGIEEKLFFGSGTQLSVL.

This clonotype has just one count. V usage is TRBV12-3 or TRBV12-4 and J usage is TRBJ2-7; unclear D gene. CDR3 size: 11 residues. V was shortened by 3 bases and J by 6 bases, with 6 bases between the two germline ends. CDR3 DNA sequence: TGTGCCAGCAGTTTTGGGGTCGAGCAGTACTTC. This sequence encodes CASSFGVEQYF.

This clonotype was counted only a few times. This chain joins TRBV18 and TRBJ2-3; D unresolved. The germline gives CDR1 KGHSH, CDR2 LQKENI. The V end lost 5 bases, the J end lost 2 bases, and 5 bases lay between the germline ends. CDR3 length: 12 amino acids. The CDR3 loop reads CASSSNTDTQYF. The CDR3 DNA reads as TGTGCCAGCTCATCTAACACAGATACGCAGTATTTT. The full variable domain, completed using reference TRBV18 and TRBJ2-3, is NAGVMQNPRHLVRRRGQEARLRCSPMKGHSHVYWYRQLPEEGLKFMVYLQKENIIDESGMPKERFSAEFPKEGPSILRIQQVVRGDSAAYFCASSSNTDTQYFGPGTRLTVL.

This clonotype came up once. V and J are TRBV19 and TRBJ2-2, with 7 bases identical to TRBD1. The CDR3 runs 14 residues. Germline V gene lookup returns CDR1 LNHDA and CDR2 SQIVND (reference sequence). The V and J ends lost 5 bases and 5 bases, in that order; junction bases with no gene match: 5. The CDR3 nucleotides read TGTGCCAGTAGTGCGCAACAGGGGACCGGGGAGCTGTTTTTT. It yields the protein CASSAQQGTGELFF.

The rearrangement uses TRBV12-3 or TRBV12-4 and TRBJ1-5; no clear D. V lost 3 bases, J lost 2 bases, and 11 bases lay in between. The CDR3 runs to 15 residues. The CDR3 nucleotides read TGTGCCAGCAGTTTCGAAAGGGTGGGCAATCAGCCCCAGCATTTT. Translating gives CASSFERVGNQPQHF.

This clonotype was seen more than once but under ten times. The gene calls are TRBV18 and TRBJ1-1; 10 positions match TRBD1. Germline lookup yields CDR1 KGHSH and CDR2 LQKENI. The trim removed 4 bases at V and 8 bases at J, leaving 10 bases unmatched. CDR3 length equals 15 residues. CDR3 amino acids: CASSQAPGQGREAFF. CDR3 DNA: TGTGCCAGCTCACAAGCTCCGGGACAGGGGAGGGAAGCTTTCTTT.